The rows below give T cell receptor beta chains drawn from one sample of a study of T cells in tuberculosis. The assay was immunoSEQ multiplex PCR, and TCRdb's table has in-frame clones only and misses some. Among 40,000 or so clones listed, approximately 94% were seen once. This specimen was PBMCs, taken at tuberculosis diagnosis. The receptor set was obtained from an adult with tuberculosis. The conserved cysteine and the conserved F or W are not part of the CDR3 here.

v_call,cdr3_aa
TRBV27,ASSPRQPSYEQY
TRBV7-6,ASSLVPMWGHEQY
TRBV13,ASSSRQGRETQY
TRBV27,ASSSRVTVSGEQF
TRBV7-2,ASSRQGNTEAF
TRBV9,ASSPEPGVVGNQPQH
TRBV25-1,ASSTGQDRDIYEQY
TRBV10-1,ASSSEVGGGYT
TRBV6-5,ASSYDEGVNTEAF
TRBV23-1,ASSGTLGDTSYGYT
TRBV18,ASSPGQGAGEQY
TRBV6-1,ASSVTGLGTDTQY
TRBV27,ASSSGTVNTGELF
TRBV15,ATSRARDSLNEKLF
TRBV7-9,ASTRGQPNTGELF
TRBV6-5,ASSYSGGIYNEQF
TRBV11-3,ASSWAGRYRTYEQY
TRBV13,ASSLGLGRGNTEAF
TRBV11-3,ASRSGTRPYEQY
TRBV19,ASRGSGEGETQY
TRBV29-1,SVGGTGKFTYEQY
TRBV6-6,ASSYPGIEETQY
TRBV4-1,ASSHMTTGGREKLF
TRBV5-1,ASHVGDRGQETQY